A single T cell receptor beta chain is shown here with its context. Its specificity is not known. This sample is part of a study of neoadjuvant anti-PD-1 for oral cavity cancer. Findings of the study overall: Treg/Th17 ratio rose with pretreatment blood and fell with post-treatment tumor TCRbeta clonality.

The method was immunoSEQ multiplex PCR; TCRdb's version includes in-frame clones alone and lacks a portion of them. Of 50,000 to 65,000 clones detected, more than 65% appear once; the ten largest clones hold approximately 2.4%. The germline V gene encodes CDR1 MNHEY and CDR2 SMNVEV (reference sequence). The CDR3 is 12 residues long. The V end was cut by 8 bases, the J end by 2 bases, with 9 bases between. This specimen was PBMCs, taken before nivolumab (anti-PD-1) treatment. This clonotype originated in a person between 35 and 79 years old with oral cavity squamous cell carcinoma. The chain is built from TRBV27 and TRBJ1-2; D might be TRBD1 (6 bases). CDR3 residues: CASAGDNYGYTF. DNA of the CDR3: TGTGCCAGCGCAGGGGACAACTATGGCTACACCTTC.